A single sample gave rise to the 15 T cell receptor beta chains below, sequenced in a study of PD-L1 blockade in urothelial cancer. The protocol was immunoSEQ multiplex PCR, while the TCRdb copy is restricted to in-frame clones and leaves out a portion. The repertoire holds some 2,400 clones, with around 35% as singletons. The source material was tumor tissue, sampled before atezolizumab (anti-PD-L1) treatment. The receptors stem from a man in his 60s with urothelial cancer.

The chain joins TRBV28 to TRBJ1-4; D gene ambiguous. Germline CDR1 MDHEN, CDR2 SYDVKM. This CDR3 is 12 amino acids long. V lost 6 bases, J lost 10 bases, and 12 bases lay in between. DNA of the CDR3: TGTGCCAGCAGCCCTCCCCGCGGAAAACTGTTTTTT. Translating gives CASSPPRGKLFF.

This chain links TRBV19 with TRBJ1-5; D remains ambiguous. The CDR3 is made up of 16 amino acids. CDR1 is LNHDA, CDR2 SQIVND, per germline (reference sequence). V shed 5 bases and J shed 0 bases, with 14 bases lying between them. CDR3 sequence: CASSPRPLDSNQPQHF. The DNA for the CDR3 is TGTGCCAGTAGTCCCCGGCCGCTCGATAGCAATCAGCCCCAGCATTTT. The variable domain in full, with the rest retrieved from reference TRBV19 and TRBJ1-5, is DGGITQSPKYLFRKEGQNVTLSCEQNLNHDAMYWYRQDPGQGLRLIYYSQIVNDFQKGDIAEGYSVSREKKESFPLTVTSAQKNPTAFYLCASSPRPLDSNQPQHFGDGTRLSIL.

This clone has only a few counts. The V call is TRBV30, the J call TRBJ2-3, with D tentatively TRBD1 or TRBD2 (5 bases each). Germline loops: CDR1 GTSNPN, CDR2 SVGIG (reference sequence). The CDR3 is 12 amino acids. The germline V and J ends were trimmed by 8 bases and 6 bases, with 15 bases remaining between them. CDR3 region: CASTWDGDTQYF. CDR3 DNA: TGTGCCAGTACTTGGGACGGGGATACGCAGTATTTT.

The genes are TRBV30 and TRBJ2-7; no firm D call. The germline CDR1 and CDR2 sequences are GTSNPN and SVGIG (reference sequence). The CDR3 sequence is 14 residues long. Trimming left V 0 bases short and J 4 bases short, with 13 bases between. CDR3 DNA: TGTGCCTGGAGTGTAACGGCCAGGAATTACGAGCAGTACTTC. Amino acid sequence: CAWSVTARNYEQYF.

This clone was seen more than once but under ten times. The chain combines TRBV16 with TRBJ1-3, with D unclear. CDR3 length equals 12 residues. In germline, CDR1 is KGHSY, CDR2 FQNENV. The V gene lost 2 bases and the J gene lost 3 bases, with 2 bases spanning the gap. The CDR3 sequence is CASSQGGNTIYF. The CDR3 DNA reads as TGTGCCAGCAGCCAAGGTGGAAACACCATATATTTT. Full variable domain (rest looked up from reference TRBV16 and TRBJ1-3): GEEVAQTPKHLVRGEGQKAKLYCAPIKGHSYVFWYQQVLKNEFKFLISFQNENVFDETGMPKERFSAKCLPNSPCSLEIQATKLEDSAVYFCASSQGGNTIYFGEGSWLTVV.

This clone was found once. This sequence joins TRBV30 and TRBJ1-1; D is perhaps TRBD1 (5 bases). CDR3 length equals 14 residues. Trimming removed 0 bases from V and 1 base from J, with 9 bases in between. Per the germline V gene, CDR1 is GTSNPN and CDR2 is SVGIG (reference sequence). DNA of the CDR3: TGTGCCTGGAGTGTTTTCGGGGGGAACACTGAAGCTTTCTTT. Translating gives CAWSVFGGNTEAFF.

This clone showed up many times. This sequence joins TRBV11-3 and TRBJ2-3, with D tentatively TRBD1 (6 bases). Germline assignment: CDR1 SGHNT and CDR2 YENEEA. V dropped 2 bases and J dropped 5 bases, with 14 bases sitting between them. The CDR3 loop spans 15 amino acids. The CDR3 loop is CASSLRGNGRDTQYF. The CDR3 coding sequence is TGTGCCAGCAGCTTAAGGGGGAATGGAAGAGATACGCAGTATTTT.

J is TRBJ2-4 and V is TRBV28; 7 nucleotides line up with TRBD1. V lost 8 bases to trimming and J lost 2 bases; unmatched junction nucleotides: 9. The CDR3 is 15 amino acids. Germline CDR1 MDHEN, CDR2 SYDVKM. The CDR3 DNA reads TGTGCCAGCGATACACAGGGGACCTCCAAAAACATTCAGTACTTC. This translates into CASDTQGTSKNIQYF.

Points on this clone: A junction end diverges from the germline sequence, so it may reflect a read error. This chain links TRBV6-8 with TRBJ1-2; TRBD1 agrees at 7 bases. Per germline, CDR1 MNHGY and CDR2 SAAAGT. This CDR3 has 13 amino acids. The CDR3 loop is CAISFDRVDGYTF. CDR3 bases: TGTGCCATCAGTTTCGACAGGGTCGATGGCTACACCTTC.

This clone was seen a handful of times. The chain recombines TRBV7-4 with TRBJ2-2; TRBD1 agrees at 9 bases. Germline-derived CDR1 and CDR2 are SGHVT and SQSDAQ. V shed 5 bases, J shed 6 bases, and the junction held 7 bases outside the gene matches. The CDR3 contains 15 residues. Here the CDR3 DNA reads TGTGCCAGCAGCAGCCGGGACAGGGTAGCCGGGGAGCTGTTTTTT. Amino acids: CASSSRDRVAGELFF.

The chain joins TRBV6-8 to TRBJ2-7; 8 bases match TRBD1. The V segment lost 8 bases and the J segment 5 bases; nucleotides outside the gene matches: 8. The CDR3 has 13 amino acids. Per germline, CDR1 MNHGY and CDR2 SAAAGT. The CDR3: CASGYLTGDEQYF. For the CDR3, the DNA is TGTGCCAGCGGGTATTTGACAGGGGACGAGCAGTACTTC.

The CDR3: CASSPTPAGGELFF. The CDR3 nucleotides are TGTGCCAGCTCACCAACCCCGGCCGGCGGGGAGCTGTTTTTT. This rearrangement joins TRBV18 to TRBJ2-2; D ambiguous. Trimming left V 2 bases short and J 7 bases short, with 11 bases between. The CDR3 covers 14 residues. CDR1 and CDR2 (germline): KGHSH, LQKENI.

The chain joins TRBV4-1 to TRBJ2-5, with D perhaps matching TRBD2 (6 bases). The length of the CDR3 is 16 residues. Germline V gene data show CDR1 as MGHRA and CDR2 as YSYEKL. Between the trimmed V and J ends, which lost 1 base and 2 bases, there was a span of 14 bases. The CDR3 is CASSQAGRGTQETQYF. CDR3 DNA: TGCGCCAGCAGCCAAGCGGGGCGGGGAACTCAAGAGACCCAGTACTTC.

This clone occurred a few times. The CDR3 bases are TGTGCCAGCAGTTACTCGGGGTCCGGGGCCAACGTCCTGACTTTC. Translating it yields CASSYSGSGANVLTF. The rearrangement links TRBV6-8 to TRBJ2-6; D ambiguous. The CDR3 covers 15 residues. Per the germline V gene, CDR1 is MNHGY and CDR2 is SAAAGT. Trimming removed 0 bases at V and 4 bases at J, with 7 bases between.

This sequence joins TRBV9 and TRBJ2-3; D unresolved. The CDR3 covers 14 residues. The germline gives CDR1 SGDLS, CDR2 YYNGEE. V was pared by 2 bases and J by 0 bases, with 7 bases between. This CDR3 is CASSVAPSTDTQYF. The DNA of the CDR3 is TGTGCCAGCAGCGTCGCACCTAGCACAGATACGCAGTATTTT.